One and the same sample provided the 12 T cell receptor beta chains below, sequenced in a study of shared clonotypes between healthy human individuals. Terminally differentiated effector memory CD45RA+ cells were excluded by CCR7 positive selection of CD45RO-negative cells. Only in-frame clones appear in the TCRdb table, and some are missing; sequencing was by immunoSEQ multiplex PCR. The sample shows about 2 million clones, just under 95% of them seen only once. The sequenced sample consisted of naive CD8+ T cells sorted from blood. These receptors were taken from a man aged 18 to 30 in good health.

On this clone: Other DNA sequences in this specimen translate into the identical CDR3. V usage is TRBV9 and J usage is TRBJ2-3; D unresolved. The germline V and J ends were trimmed by 0 bases and 6 bases, with 8 bases remaining between them. Looked up from germline, CDR1 is SGDLS and CDR2 is YYNGEE. The CDR3 spans 13 residues. The CDR3 DNA reads TGTGCCAGCAGCGTAGACGGTGCGGATACGCAGTATTTT. Translating gives CASSVDGADTQYF.

V and J are TRBV25-1 and TRBJ2-1; no definite D call. This CDR3 has 15 residues. Trimming took off 0 bases at V and 10 bases at J, with 16 bases between the two ends. The germline CDR1 and CDR2 sequences are MGHDK and SYGVNS. In DNA form, the CDR3 reads TGTGCCAGCAGTGAATATACCCCGTACCTTGACGAGCAGTTCTTC. Translation gives CASSEYTPYLDEQFF.

With regard to this clone: The junction and the germline gene differ at one end; a read error may be behind it. The chain is built from TRBV7-7 and TRBJ2-1; weak D call: TRBD1 (8 bases). CDR1 and CDR2 (germline): SSHAT, FNYEAQ (reference sequence). This CDR3 spans 18 amino acids. The CDR3 DNA is TGTGCTAGCAGCCCAGGGGTTCCGACAGGGGAGGGGTACAATGAGCAGTTCTTC. Amino acids: CASSPGVPTGEGYNEQFF. Full variable domain (remainder filled in from reference TRBV7-7 and TRBJ2-1): GAGVSQSPRYKVTKRGQDVTLRCDPISSHATLYWYQQALGQGPEFLTYFNYEAQPDKSGLPSDRFSAERPEGSISTLTIQRTEQRDSAMYRCASSPGVPTGEGYNEQFFGPGTRLTVL.

This chain links TRBV7-9 with TRBJ2-5, with 9 nucleotides matching TRBD1. Unmatched junction bases numbered 7, after V lost 5 bases and J lost 0 bases. This CDR3 has 16 amino acids. CDR1 SEHNR and CDR2 FQNEAQ come from the germline V gene (reference sequence). The CDR3 coding sequence is TGTGCCAGCAGCCGCGTAGGACAGGGGTACCAAGAGACCCAGTACTTC. This gives the protein CASSRVGQGYQETQYF.

This clone appeared once. This sequence joins TRBV18 and TRBJ2-1; weak D call: TRBD2 (6 bases). The CDR3 is 16 amino acids. Per the germline V gene, CDR1 is KGHSH and CDR2 is LQKENI. The V end was cut by 3 bases, the J end by 6 bases, with 18 bases between. In DNA, the CDR3 is TGTGCCAGCTCACCTCAGACTAGTGACGGTGGCAATGAGCAGTTCTTC. This gives the protein CASSPQTSDGGNEQFF.

As regards this clone: The same CDR3 can be traced to other DNA sequences in this sample. The genes are TRBV2 and TRBJ2-7; D remains ambiguous. Deletions cut 1 base from V and 2 bases from J, with 3 bases between. Looked up from germline, CDR1 is SNHLY and CDR2 is FYNNEI. The CDR3 spans 12 residues. Here the CDR3 reads CASSEVAYEQYF. DNA of the CDR3: TGTGCCAGCAGTGAAGTCGCCTACGAGCAGTACTTC.

The chain links TRBV2 to TRBJ2-5; 13 bases line up with TRBD2. After removal of 1 base from V and 4 bases from J, the junction contained 6 bases not matched to a gene. This CDR3 has 17 amino acids. Germline assignment: CDR1 SNHLY and CDR2 FYNNEI. The CDR3 DNA reads as TGTGCCAGCAGTGAAGTCACTAGCGGGGGGGCTCGAGAGACCCAGTACTTC. It encodes CASSEVTSGGARETQYF.

This chain links TRBV27 with TRBJ1-2; a possible D gene is TRBD1 (5 bases). The germline CDR1 and CDR2 sequences are MNHEY and SMNVEV (reference sequence). The CDR3 extends over 13 amino acids. V was clipped by 5 bases and J by 4 bases, with 11 bases between them. The CDR3 loop reads CASSPGPGYGYTF. DNA of the CDR3: TGTGCCAGCAGTCCGGGACCGGGCTATGGCTACACCTTC.

V and J are TRBV2 and TRBJ1-4; no clear D gene. V lost 2 bases and J lost 5, with 24 bases in between. Germline V gives CDR1 SNHLY, CDR2 FYNNEI. The CDR3 extends over 19 amino acids. The CDR3 region has the DNA TGTGCCAGCAGTGAAAGTGGGGTATTGTGGACCGATGGAAATGAAAAACTGTTTTTT. This translates into CASSESGVLWTDGNEKLFF.

In this sample, this clone turned up a few times. V and J are TRBV10-1 and TRBJ2-1, with D possibly called TRBD1 or TRBD2 (5 bases each). The CDR3 extends over 13 amino acids. Deletions cut 5 bases from V and 6 bases from J, with 11 bases between. Germline V gene lookup returns CDR1 WNHNN and CDR2 SYGVQD (reference sequence). CDR3 bases: TGCGCCAGCAGTTCGGGACCCGTCAATGAGCAGTTCTTC. Its protein is CASSSGPVNEQFF.

The chain links TRBV5-6 to TRBJ2-3, with 8 bases that match TRBD2. V shed 4 bases, J shed 0 bases, and the junction held 7 bases outside the gene matches. Looked up from germline, CDR1 is SGHDT and CDR2 is YYEEEE. The CDR3 length is 16 residues. In nucleotides, the CDR3 is TGTGCCAGCAGCCCTGTAGCGGGGTCTAGCACAGATACGCAGTATTTT. This gives the protein CASSPVAGSSTDTQYF.

The chain joins TRBV10-3 to TRBJ2-1, with TRBD2 identical over 10 bases. V shed 6 bases, J shed 3 bases, and the junction held 11 bases outside the gene matches. Germline CDR1 and CDR2: ENHRY and SYGVKD. The CDR3 runs to 17 residues. The CDR3 is CAIRDSIASGGYNEQFF. CDR3 bases: TGTGCCATCAGAGATTCGATTGCTAGCGGGGGCTACAATGAGCAGTTCTTC.